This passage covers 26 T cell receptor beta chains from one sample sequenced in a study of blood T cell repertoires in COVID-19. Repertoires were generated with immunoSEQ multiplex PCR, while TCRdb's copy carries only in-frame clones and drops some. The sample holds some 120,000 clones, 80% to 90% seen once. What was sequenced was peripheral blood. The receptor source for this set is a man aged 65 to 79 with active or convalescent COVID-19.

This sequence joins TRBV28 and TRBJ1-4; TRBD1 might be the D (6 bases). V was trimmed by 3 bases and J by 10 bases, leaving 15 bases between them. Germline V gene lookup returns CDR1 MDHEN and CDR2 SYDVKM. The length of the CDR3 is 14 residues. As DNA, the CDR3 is TGTGCCAGCAGTTTGTCAGGGGAATCTGGAAAACTGTTTTTT. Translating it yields CASSLSGESGKLFF.

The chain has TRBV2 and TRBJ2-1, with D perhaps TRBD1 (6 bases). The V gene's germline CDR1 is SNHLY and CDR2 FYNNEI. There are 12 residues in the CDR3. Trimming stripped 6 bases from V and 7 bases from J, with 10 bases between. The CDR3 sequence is CASRAGANEQFF. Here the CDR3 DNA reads TGTGCCAGCAGGGCAGGGGCGAATGAGCAGTTCTTC.

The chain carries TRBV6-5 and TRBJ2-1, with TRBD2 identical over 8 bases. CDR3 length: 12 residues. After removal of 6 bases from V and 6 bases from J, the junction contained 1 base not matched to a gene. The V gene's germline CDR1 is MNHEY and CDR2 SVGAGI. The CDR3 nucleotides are TGTGCCAGCAGCGGGAGGGGCAATGAGCAGTTCTTC. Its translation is CASSGRGNEQFF.

CDR3 amino acids: CAISVLGGRGDINEQFF. The CDR3 DNA reads as TGTGCCATCAGTGTCCTCGGCGGGAGGGGTGATATAAATGAGCAGTTCTTC. The chain is built from TRBV10-3 and TRBJ2-1, with 9 bases fitting TRBD2. The CDR3 has 17 amino acids. Germline loops: CDR1 ENHRY, CDR2 SYGVKD. The V and J ends lost 4 bases and 7 bases, in that order; junction bases with no gene match: 14.

Here the CDR3 reads CASSRVRGRQETQYF. CDR3 DNA: TGTGCCAGCTCACGGGTTAGGGGGCGCCAAGAGACCCAGTACTTC. V gene TRBV18 combines with J gene TRBJ2-5; 7 bases are a match to TRBD1. Germline trimming cut 4 bases from V and 1 base from J; bases unmatched to any gene: 6. Germline V CDR1 and CDR2: KGHSH, LQKENI. The CDR3 consists of 15 residues.

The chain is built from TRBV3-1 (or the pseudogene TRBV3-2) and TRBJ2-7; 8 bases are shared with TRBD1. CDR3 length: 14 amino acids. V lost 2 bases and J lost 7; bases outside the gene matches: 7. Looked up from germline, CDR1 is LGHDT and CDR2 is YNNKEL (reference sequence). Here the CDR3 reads CASSQTDRGREQYF. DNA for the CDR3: TGTGCCAGCAGCCAAACCGACAGGGGCAGGGAGCAGTACTTC.

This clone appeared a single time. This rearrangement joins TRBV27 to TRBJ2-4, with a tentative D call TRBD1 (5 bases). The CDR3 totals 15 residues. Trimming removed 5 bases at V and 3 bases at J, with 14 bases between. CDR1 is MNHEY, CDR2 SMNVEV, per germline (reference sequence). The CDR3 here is CASSPPQGGKNIQYF. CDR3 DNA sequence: TGTGCCAGCAGTCCCCCCCAGGGTGGCAAAAACATTCAGTACTTC.

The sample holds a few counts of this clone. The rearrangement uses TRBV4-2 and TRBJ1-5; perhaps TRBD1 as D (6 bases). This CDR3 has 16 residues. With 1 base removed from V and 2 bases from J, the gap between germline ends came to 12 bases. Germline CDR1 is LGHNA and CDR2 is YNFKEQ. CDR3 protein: CASSQATRGGNQPQHF. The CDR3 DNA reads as TGTGCCAGCAGCCAAGCAACCAGGGGAGGCAATCAGCCCCAGCATTTT.

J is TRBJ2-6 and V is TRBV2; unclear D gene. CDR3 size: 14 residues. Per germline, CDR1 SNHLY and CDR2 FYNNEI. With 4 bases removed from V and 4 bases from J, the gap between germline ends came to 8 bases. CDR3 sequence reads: CASSGLSGANVLTF. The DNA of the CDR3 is TGTGCCAGCAGTGGACTTTCGGGGGCCAACGTCCTGACTTTC. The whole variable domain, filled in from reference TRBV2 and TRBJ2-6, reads EPEVTQTPSHQVTQMGQEVILRCVPISNHLYFYWYRQILGQKVEFLVSFYNNEISEKSEIFDDQFSVERPDGSNFTLKIRSTKLEDSAMYFCASSGLSGANVLTFGAGSRLTVL.

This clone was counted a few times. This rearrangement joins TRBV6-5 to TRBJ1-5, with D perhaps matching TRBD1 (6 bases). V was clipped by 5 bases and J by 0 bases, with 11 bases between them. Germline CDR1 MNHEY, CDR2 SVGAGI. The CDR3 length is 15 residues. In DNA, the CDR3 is TGTGCCAGCAGTCTTGACAGGTATAGCAATCAGCCCCAGCATTTT. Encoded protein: CASSLDRYSNQPQHF.

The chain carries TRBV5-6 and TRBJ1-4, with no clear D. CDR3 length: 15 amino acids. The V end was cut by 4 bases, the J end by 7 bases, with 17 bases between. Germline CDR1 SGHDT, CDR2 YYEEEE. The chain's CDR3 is CASSPLRSQGEKLFF. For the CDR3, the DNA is TGTGCCAGCAGCCCATTGAGGTCCCAAGGTGAAAAACTGTTTTTT. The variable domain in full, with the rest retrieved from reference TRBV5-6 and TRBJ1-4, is DAGVTQSPTHLIKTRGQQVTLRCSPKSGHDTVSWYQQALGQGPQFIFQYYEEEERQRGNFPDRFSGHQFPNYSSELNVNALLLGDSALYLCASSPLRSQGEKLFFGSGTQLSVL.

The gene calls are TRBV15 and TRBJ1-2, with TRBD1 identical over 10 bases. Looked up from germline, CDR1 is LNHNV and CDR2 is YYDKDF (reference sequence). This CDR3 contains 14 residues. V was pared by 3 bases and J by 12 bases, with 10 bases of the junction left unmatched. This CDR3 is CATSRKGGQGFHTF. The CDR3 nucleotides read TGTGCCACCAGCAGGAAGGGGGGACAGGGGTTCCACACCTTC.

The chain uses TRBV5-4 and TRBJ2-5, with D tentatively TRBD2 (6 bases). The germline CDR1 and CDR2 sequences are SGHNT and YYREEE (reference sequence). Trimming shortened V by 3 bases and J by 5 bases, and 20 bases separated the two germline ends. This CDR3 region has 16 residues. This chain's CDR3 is CASSWGTGGLMETQYF. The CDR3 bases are TGTGCCAGCAGCTGGGGGACTGGCGGACTGATGGAGACCCAGTACTTC.

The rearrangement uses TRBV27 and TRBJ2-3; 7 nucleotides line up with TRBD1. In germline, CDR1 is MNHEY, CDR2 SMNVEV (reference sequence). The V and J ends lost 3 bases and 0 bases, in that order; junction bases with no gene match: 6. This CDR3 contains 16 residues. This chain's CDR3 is CASSFSKGASTDTQYF. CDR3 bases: TGTGCCAGCAGTTTCTCCAAGGGGGCCAGCACAGATACGCAGTATTTT.

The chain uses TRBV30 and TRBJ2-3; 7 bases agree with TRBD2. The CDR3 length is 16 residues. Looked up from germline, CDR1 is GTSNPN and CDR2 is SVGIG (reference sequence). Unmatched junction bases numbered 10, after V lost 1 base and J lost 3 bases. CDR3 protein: CAWSGRYSGYTDTQYF. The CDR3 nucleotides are TGTGCCTGGAGTGGGAGGTATAGCGGGTATACAGATACGCAGTATTTT. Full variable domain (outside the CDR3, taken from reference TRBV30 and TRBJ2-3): SQTIHQWPATLVQPVGSPLSLECTVEGTSNPNLYWYRQAAGRGLQLLFYSVGIGQISSEVPQNLSASRPQDRQFILSSKKLLLSDSGFYLCAWSGRYSGYTDTQYFGPGTRLTVL.

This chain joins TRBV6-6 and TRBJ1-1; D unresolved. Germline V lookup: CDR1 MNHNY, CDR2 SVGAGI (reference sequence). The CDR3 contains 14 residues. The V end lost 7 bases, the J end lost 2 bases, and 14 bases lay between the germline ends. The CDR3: CASTDGRKNTEAFF. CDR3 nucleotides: TGTGCCAGCACCGACGGGAGAAAAAACACTGAAGCTTTCTTT.

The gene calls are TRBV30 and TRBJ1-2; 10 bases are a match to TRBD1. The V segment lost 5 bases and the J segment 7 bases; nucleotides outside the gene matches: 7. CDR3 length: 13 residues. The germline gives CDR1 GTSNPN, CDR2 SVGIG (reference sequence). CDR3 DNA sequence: TGTGCCTGGGTGGGGGACAGGGGATTTGGCTACACCTTC. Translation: CAWVGDRGFGYTF.

CDR3 nucleotides: TGTGCCAGCAAACGGAAACCAGGGATTTCGATCACTGAAGCTTTCTTT. The encoded protein is CASKRKPGISITEAFF. The V call is TRBV27, the J call TRBJ1-1; maybe TRBD1 (5 bases). The length of the CDR3 is 16 residues. V lost 7 bases to trimming and J lost 4 bases, with 22 bases between them. Germline V gives CDR1 MNHEY, CDR2 SMNVEV (reference sequence).

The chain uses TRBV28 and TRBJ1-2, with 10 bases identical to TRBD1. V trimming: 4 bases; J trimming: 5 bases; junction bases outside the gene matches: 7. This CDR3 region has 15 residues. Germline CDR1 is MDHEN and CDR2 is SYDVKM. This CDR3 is CASSSRPGQGYGYTF. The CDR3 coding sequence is TGTGCCAGCAGTTCGAGACCGGGACAGGGGTATGGCTACACCTTC.

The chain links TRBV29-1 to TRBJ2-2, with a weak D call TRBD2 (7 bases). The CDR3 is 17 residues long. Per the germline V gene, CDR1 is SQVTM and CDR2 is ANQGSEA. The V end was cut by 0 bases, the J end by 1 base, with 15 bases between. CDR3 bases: TGCAGCGTTGAAGATCGCGGGGGCAGTTGGAACACCGGGGAGCTGTTTTTT. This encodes CSVEDRGGSWNTGELFF.

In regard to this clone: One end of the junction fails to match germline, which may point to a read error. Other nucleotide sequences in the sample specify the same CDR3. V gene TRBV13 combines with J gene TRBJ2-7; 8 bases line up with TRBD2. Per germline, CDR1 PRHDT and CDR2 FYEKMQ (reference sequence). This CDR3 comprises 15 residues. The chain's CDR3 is CASRPGGGLTYEQYF. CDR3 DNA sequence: TGCGCCAGCAGGCCCGGGGGGGGGTTAACCTACGAGCAGTACTTC.

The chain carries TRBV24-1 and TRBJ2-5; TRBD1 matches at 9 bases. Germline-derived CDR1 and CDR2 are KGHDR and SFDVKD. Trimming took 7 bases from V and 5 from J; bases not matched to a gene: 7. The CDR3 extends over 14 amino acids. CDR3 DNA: TGTGCCACCAGGGAGACAGGGGGGACGGAGACCCAGTACTTC. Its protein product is CATRETGGTETQYF.

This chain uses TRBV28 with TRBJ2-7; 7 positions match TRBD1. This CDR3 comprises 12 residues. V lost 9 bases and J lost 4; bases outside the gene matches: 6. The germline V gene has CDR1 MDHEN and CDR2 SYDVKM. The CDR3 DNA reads TGTGCCAGTAGACAGGGTCGGTACGAGCAGTACTTC. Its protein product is CASRQGRYEQYF.

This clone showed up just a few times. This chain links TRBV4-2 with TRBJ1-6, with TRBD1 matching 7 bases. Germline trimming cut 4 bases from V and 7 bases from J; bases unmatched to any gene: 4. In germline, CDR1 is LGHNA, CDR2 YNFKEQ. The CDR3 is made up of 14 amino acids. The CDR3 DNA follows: TGTGCCAGCAGCCTAAGGGACAGAAATTCACCCCTCCACTTT. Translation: CASSLRDRNSPLHF.

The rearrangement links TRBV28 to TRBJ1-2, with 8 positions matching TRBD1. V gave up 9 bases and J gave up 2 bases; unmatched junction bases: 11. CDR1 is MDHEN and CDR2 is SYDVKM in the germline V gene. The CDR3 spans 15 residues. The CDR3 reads CASRPLDRENYGYTF. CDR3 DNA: TGTGCCAGTCGCCCCTTGGACAGGGAAAACTATGGCTACACCTTC.

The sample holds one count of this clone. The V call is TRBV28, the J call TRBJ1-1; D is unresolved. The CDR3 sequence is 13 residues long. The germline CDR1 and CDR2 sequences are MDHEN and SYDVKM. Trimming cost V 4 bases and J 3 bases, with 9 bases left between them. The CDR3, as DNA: TGTGCCAGCAGTTCCGGAGGCTACACTGAAGCTTTCTTT. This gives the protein CASSSGGYTEAFF.